The present TCR beta chain was sequenced within a study of T cell responses to AZD1222 COVID-19 vaccine. Study outcomes and limitations: Repertoires were obtained solely post-peak T cell response.

Second-dose timings of about 4 or about 12 weeks were pooled. Repertoires were generated with immunoSEQ multiplex PCR, while TCRdb's copy carries only in-frame clones and drops some. In the table there are roughly 180,000 clones, more than 85% of which are singletons. For this clone: What it binds is unknown.

The origin of this receptor is an adult who received the AZD1222 COVID-19 vaccine. Material: peripheral blood, obtained 28 days after the second AZD1222 dose.

The CDR3 loop reads CSFRTGETGNTIYF. In nucleotides, the CDR3 is TGCAGCTTTCGGACAGGGGAGACTGGAAACACCATATATTTT. J is TRBJ1-3 and V is TRBV29-1; 9 bases are shared with TRBD1. The CDR3 consists of 14 residues. V lost 8 bases, J lost 2 bases, and 7 bases stayed unmatched. The germline V gene encodes CDR1 SQVTM and CDR2 ANQGSEA. Complete variable domain (other parts from reference TRBV29-1 and TRBJ1-3): SAVISQKPSRDICQRGTSLTIQCQVDSQVTMMFWYRQQPGQSLTLIATANQGSEATYESGFVIDKFPISRPNLTFSTLTVSNMSPEDSSIYLCSFRTGETGNTIYFGEGSWLTVV.